This T cell receptor (beta chain) was observed in a study of cytomegalovirus exposure and HLA in healthy donors. Study context: HLA-typed donors contributed 80 million or so unique TCRs, which were held in an early data release. Broader study findings: Per a later analysis, roughly 17,000 TCR beta sequences showed association with HLA alleles at 0.05 false discovery rate. The CMV antigen specificity of a few CMV-associated chains was confirmed through in vitro analysis.

The CDR3 has 16 residues. The V and J ends lost 2 bases and 4 bases respectively, with 12 bases between them. Germline V CDR1 and CDR2: SGHTA, FQGNSA. This clone was counted once. Its matching antigen is unknown. Primers: 60 Vbeta forward and 13 Jbeta reverse. Only in-frame clones appear in the TCRdb table, and some are missing; sequencing was by immunoSEQ multiplex PCR. The data show fewer than 110,000 clones, roughly 80% seen once. The receptor was isolated from a man aged 35 to 55 in good health and CMV-seronegative. The chain employs TRBV7-2 and TRBJ1-6; no reliable D call. Sequenced: PBMCs. DNA for the CDR3: TGTGCCAGCAGCTTATTCGGGAGGGTATATAATTCACCCCTCCACTTT. This sequence encodes CASSLFGRVYNSPLHF.